This T cell receptor beta chain was found in a study of shared clonotypes between healthy human individuals. At the level of the study: CD8 memory received one plate per donor, CD8 naive two, CD4 memory three and CD4 naive three.

From germline, CDR1 is SQVTM and CDR2 ANQGSEA. This CDR3 region has 16 residues. With V trimmed by 3 bases and J by 3 bases, 4 bases remained unmatched. The method was immunoSEQ multiplex PCR; TCRdb's version includes in-frame clones alone and lacks a portion of them. The sample records some 2.3 million clones, 93% being singletons. The origin of this receptor is a young man in good health. Some clones in this sample may be carry-over from other donors' samples. The sequenced sample was naive CD4+ T cells from PBMCs. The sample's subset: CD45RA+ positively selected. V usage is TRBV29-1 and J usage is TRBJ2-1, with 14 bases lining up with TRBD2. CDR3 amino acids: CSVDHGTSGSYNEQFF. The CDR3 coding sequence is TGCAGCGTTGATCACGGGACTAGCGGGAGCTACAATGAGCAGTTCTTC.